This is a list of T cell receptor beta chains from one sample in a study of CD8 T cells in ankylosing spondylitis. TCRdb itself ran the 5' RACE reads through MiXCR, one entry per CDR3 protein. The sample contains about 140,000 distinct CDR3 sequences, roughly 31% of which appear only once. The sequencing input was synovial fluid, either unsorted or a sorted T cell fraction (not recorded which). The receptors come from a male donor with ankylosing spondylitis. Each CDR3 is given with its conserved first and last residue. Fields, in order: V gene, CDR3 length, CDR3 protein.

v_gene: TRBV5-1
len: 15
CDR3aa: CASSLARGPTGELFF

v_gene: TRBV27
len: 15
CDR3aa: CASSSLQGTTYGYTF

v_gene: TRBV12-3/TRBV12-4
len: 12
CDR3aa: CASSFGAGREYF

v_gene: TRBV7-9
len: 15
CDR3aa: CASSVGRGLGTEAFF

v_gene: TRBV5-6
len: 16
CDR3aa: CASSLVTGTGRNEQYF

v_gene: TRBV12-3/TRBV12-4
len: 13
CDR3aa: CASSLIGFDGYTF

v_gene: TRBV5-1
len: 13
CDR3aa: CASSAPQAGTQYF

v_gene: TRBV5-1
len: 16
CDR3aa: CASSLMERLSYNEQFF

v_gene: TRBV6-5
len: 16
CDR3aa: CASSHGTSGQGGEQYF

v_gene: TRBV4-3
len: 15
CDR3aa: CASSEGVQGGQPQHF

v_gene: TRBV20-1
len: 16
CDR3aa: CSARDLRNPTNEKLFF

v_gene: TRBV18
len: 13
CDR3aa: CASTTTGTYGYTF

v_gene: TRBV28
len: 15
CDR3aa: CASSSTAGGANIQYF

v_gene: TRBV11-2
len: 19
CDR3aa: CASSLIAAQRETSTDTQYF

v_gene: TRBV20-1
len: 14
CDR3aa: CSAKALSRDYGYTF

v_gene: TRBV9
len: 9
CDR3aa: CASIAEQYF

v_gene: TRBV20-1
len: 12
CDR3aa: CSARGGKETQYF

v_gene: TRBV5-1
len: 17
CDR3aa: CASSLAVGLAGGYEQYF

v_gene: TRBV10-1
len: 12
CDR3aa: CASSESTGAQYF

v_gene: TRBV6-5
len: 15
CDR3aa: CASSYKGLANQPQHF

v_gene: TRBV4-2
len: 12
CDR3aa: CASSRAQSPLHF

v_gene: TRBV29-1
len: 15
CDR3aa: CSVNPGTRKGDEQFF

v_gene: TRBV7-6
len: 13
CDR3aa: CASSLGGLRATFF

v_gene: TRBV12-3/TRBV12-4
len: 16
CDR3aa: CASSPIAGISTDTQYF

v_gene: TRBV12-3/TRBV12-4
len: 17
CDR3aa: CASSWGGGSVSYNEQFF

v_gene: TRBV7-9
len: 15
CDR3aa: CASSLEGRGQETQYF

v_gene: TRBV19
len: 12
CDR3aa: CASRTANYGYTF

v_gene: TRBV30
len: 16
CDR3aa: CAWMRGSGSSGNTIYF

v_gene: TRBV20-1
len: 17
CDR3aa: CSARDYRTSGGWNEQFF

v_gene: TRBV5-1
len: 16
CDR3aa: CASSLGGGGSYNEQFF

v_gene: TRBV11-3
len: 13
CDR3aa: CASSLKMAGEAFF

v_gene: TRBV6-2/TRBV6-3
len: 14
CDR3aa: CASTPGQSGNTIYF

v_gene: TRBV11-2
len: 14
CDR3aa: CASSLHRMNTEAFF

v_gene: TRBV28
len: 13
CDR3aa: CASRLLDTGELFF

v_gene: TRBV2
len: 16
CDR3aa: CASSEEAGGPHNEQFF

v_gene: TRBV4-1
len: 15
CDR3aa: CASRQTGADDEKLFF

v_gene: TRBV12-3/TRBV12-4
len: 13
CDR3aa: CASSARPLTEAFF

v_gene: TRBV29-1
len: 16
CDR3aa: CSVPRGSGSLNNEQFF

v_gene: TRBV20-1
len: 13
CDR3aa: CSARRWQQETQYF

v_gene: TRBV27
len: 12
CDR3aa: CASWREVNEQFF

v_gene: TRBV19
len: 13
CDR3aa: CASSIDRGGEQFF

v_gene: TRBV6-1
len: 14
CDR3aa: CASNREMKGNEQFF

v_gene: TRBV20-1
len: 15
CDR3aa: CSADKVTSSADTQYF

v_gene: TRBV7-8
len: 12
CDR3aa: CASSLEGNEQFF

v_gene: TRBV21-1
len: 17
CDR3aa: CASSKMHPLAWPDTQYF

v_gene: TRBV24-1
len: 15
CDR3aa: CATSASTGHTGELFF

v_gene: TRBV11-2
len: 14
CDR3aa: CASSLESGGETQYF

v_gene: TRBV12-3/TRBV12-4
len: 15
CDR3aa: CASSRGGENTGELFF

v_gene: TRBV20-1
len: 12
CDR3aa: CSRYRPSGTQYF

v_gene: TRBV6-5
len: 18
CDR3aa: CASSYRSGGYSYNSPLHF

v_gene: TRBV12-3/TRBV12-4
len: 14
CDR3aa: CASSLGTGINIQYF